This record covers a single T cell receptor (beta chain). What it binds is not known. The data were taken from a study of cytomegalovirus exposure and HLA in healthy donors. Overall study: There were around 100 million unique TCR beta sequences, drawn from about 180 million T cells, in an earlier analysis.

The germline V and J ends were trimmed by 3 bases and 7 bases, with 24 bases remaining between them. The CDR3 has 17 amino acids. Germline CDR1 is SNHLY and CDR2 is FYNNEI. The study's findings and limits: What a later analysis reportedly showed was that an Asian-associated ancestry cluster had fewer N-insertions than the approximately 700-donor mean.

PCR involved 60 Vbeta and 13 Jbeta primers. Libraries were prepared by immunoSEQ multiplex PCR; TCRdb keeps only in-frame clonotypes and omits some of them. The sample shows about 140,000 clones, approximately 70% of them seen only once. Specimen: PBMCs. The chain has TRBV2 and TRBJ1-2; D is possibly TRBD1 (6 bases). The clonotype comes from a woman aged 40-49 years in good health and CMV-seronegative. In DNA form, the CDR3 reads TGTGCCAGCAGTGACCTCGGTTCGTCAGGGGCGAGGGGTGGCTACACCTTC. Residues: CASSDLGSSGARGGYTF. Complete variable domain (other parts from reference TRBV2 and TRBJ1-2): EPEVTQTPSHQVTQMGQEVILRCVPISNHLYFYWYRQILGQKVEFLVSFYNNEISEKSEIFDDQFSVERPDGSNFTLKIRSTKLEDSAMYFCASSDLGSSGARGGYTFGSGTRLTVV.